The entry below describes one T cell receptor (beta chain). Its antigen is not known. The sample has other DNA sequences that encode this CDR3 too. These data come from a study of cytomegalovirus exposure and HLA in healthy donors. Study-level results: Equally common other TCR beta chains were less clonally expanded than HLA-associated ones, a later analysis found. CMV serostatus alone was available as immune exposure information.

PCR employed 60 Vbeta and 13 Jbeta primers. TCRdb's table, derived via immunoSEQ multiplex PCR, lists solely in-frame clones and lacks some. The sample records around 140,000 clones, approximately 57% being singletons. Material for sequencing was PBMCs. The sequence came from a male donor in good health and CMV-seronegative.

The CDR3 loop is CASSEQGDYGYTF. CDR3 DNA: TGTGCCAGCAGTGAACAGGGGGACTATGGCTACACCTTC. The chain combines TRBV2 with TRBJ1-2; 7 bases align to TRBD1. With 2 bases clipped from V and 3 bases from J, the junction kept 0 bases outside the gene matches. The CDR3 loop spans 13 amino acids. Germline CDR1 and CDR2: SNHLY and FYNNEI. Drawing the rest from reference TRBV2 and TRBJ1-2, the complete variable domain is EPEVTQTPSHQVTQMGQEVILRCVPISNHLYFYWYRQILGQKVEFLVSFYNNEISEKSEIFDDQFSVERPDGSNFTLKIRSTKLEDSAMYFCASSEQGDYGYTFGSGTRLTVV.